This T cell receptor (beta chain) is drawn from a study of T cells in Graves' hyperthyroidism and ophthalmopathy. General study findings and limits: Most clonotypes that expanded in the thyroid above 0.001 also showed up in blood.

When ophthalmopathy did not progress within 18 months, Graves' hyperthyroidism was considered stable. The patients, who ranged from 18 to 65 in age, presented with newly diagnosed hyperthyroidism lasting under 2 months. Fresh peripheral blood, roughly 9.6 ml, was the source of the PBMCs. This clonotype was observed a few times. The target antigen is unknown. Amplified regions were TCR beta CDR3 sequences from RNA transcripts. The HTBI set primed first-round TCR CDR3 RT-PCR. TCRdb re-called the multiplex PCR reads with MiXCR, one entry per CDR3 protein. The profile shows fewer than 700,000 distinct CDR3 sequences, around 15% of them singletons. The length of the CDR3 is 14 residues. The germline CDR1 and CDR2 sequences are SGHVS and FNYEAQ. Between the trimmed V and J ends, which lost 3 bases and 7 bases, there was a span of 13 bases.

Source material: blood. The chain links TRBV7-6 to TRBJ1-5, with a tentative D call TRBD1 (5 bases). The receptor was derived from a woman aged 25 to 39 with Graves' hyperthyroidism. The CDR3 region is CASSFAGRGQPQHF. CDR3 DNA sequence: TGTGCCAGCAGCTTTGCAGGACGGGGGCAGCCCCAGCATTTT.